This TCR beta chain was captured by sequencing in a study of Graves' ophthalmopathy and Graves' hyperthyroidism. Study-wide background: Hyperthyroidism qualified as stable when ophthalmopathy did not develop within 18 months of follow-up. Findings and caveats of the study: A majority of expanded thyroid clonotypes exceeding 0.001 frequency were likewise present in blood. Researchers report that a 13-signature model separated ophthalmopathy from stable hyperthyroidism, posting around 86% sensitivity and approximately 81% specificity.

Comment on this clonotype: What it recognizes is unknown. At one boundary the junction diverges from the germline segment, which might be a read error.

Looked up from germline, CDR1 is SGHRS and CDR2 is YFSETQ. The CDR3 loop spans 13 amino acids. As the template, RNA transcripts were used to amplify TCR beta CDR3 regions. The authors performed first-round RT-PCR with HTBI primers and then a second-round multiplex PCR. TCRdb redid the calling of the multiplex PCR reads with MiXCR, one entry per CDR3 protein. The table has 500,000 to 700,000 distinct CDR3 sequences, less than 40% seen once. Pregnancy or lactation, uncontrolled infections and other autoimmune diseases were grounds for excluding patients. Sequencing used peripheral blood or thyroid tissue (not recorded which). The chain carries TRBV5-1 and TRBJ2-7; possible D gene TRBD1, 6 bases. This TCR derives from an adult man with Graves' hyperthyroidism. The CDR3 region has the DNA TGCGCCGGCAGCTTCTATGGGGGCGACGAGCAGTACTTC. This translates into CAGSFYGGDEQYF.